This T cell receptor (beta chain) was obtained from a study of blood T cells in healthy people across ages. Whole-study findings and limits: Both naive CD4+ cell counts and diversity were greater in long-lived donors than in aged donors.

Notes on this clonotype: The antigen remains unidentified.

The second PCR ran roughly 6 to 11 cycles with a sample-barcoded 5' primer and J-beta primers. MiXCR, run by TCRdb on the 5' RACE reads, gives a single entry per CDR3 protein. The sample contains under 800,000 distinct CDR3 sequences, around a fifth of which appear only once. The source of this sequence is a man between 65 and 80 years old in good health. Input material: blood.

CDR3 in amino acids: CASSGRGISYGEQFF. CDR3 nucleotides: TGTGCCAGCAGCGGGCGGGGGATTTCATATGGAGAGCAGTTCTTC. This chain joins TRBV5-6 and TRBJ2-5; 7 nucleotides agree with TRBD2. The DNA end is a closer match to TRBJ2-1, so the J assignment may be wrong. The CDR3 runs 15 residues. Germline V gene data show CDR1 as SGHDT and CDR2 as YYEEEE.